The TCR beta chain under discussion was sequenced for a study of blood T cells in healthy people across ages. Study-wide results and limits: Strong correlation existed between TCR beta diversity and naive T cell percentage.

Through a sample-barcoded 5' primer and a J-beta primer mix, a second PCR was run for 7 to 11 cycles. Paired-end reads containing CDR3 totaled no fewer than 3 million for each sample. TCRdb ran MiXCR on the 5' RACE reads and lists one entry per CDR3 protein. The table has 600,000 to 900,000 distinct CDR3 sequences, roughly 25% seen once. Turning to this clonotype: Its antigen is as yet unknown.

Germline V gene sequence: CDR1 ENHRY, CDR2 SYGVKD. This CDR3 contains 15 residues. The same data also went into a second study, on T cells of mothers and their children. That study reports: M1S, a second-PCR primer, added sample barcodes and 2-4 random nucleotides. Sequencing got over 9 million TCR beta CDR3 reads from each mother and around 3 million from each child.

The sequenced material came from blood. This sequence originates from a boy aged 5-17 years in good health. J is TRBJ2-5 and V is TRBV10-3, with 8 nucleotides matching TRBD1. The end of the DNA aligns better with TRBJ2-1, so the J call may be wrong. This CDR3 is CAISHTRGRTGEQFF. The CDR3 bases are TGTGCCATCAGTCACACCAGGGGGCGAACGGGTGAGCAGTTCTTC.